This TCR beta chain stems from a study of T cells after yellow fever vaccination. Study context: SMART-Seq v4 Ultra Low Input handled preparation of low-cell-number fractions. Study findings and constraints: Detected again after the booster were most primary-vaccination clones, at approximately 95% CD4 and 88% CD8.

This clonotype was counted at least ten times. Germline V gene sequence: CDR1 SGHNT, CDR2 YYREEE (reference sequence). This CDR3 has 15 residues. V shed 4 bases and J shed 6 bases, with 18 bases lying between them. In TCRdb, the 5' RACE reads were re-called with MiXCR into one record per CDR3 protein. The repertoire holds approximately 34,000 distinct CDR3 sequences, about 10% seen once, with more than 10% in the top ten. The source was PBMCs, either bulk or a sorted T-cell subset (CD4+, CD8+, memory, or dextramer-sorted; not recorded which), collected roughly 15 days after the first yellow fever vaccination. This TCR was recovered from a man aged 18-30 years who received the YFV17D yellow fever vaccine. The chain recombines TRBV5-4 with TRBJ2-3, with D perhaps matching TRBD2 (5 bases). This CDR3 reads CASSTGNSLADTQYF. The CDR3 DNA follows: TGTGCCAGCAGCACCGGGAACAGTTTGGCTGATACGCAGTATTTT.